This passage covers 3 T cell receptor beta chains from one sample sequenced in a study of metastatic and nonmetastatic thyroid tumors. Thyroid surgery took place with no prior treatment in any patient. TCRdb called clones again from the PCR reads with MiXCR. The top ten clones hold approximately 19% of a sample with roughly 8,400 clones, roughly 31% of them seen once. Source material: tumor tissue. The receptors stem from a female donor with papillary thyroid cancer or a benign thyroid nodule (not recorded which). Some clones in this sample may be carry-over from other donors' samples.

This clone was seen a handful of times. The genes are TRBV27 and TRBJ1-2; TRBD1 might be the D (5 bases). The V gene lost 4 bases and the J gene lost 0 bases, with 12 bases spanning the gap. The germline gives CDR1 MNHEY, CDR2 SMNVEV (reference sequence). CDR3 length: 15 residues. The CDR3 DNA reads as TGTGCCAGCAGTTCAAGGGGCCTGGCTAACTATGGCTACACCTTC. Protein: CASSSRGLANYGYTF.

The chain employs TRBV9 and TRBJ2-1; TRBD2 matches at 7 bases. This CDR3 region has 16 residues. Trimming at V came to 4 bases and at J to 0 bases, leaving 7 bases not matched to a gene. Germline CDR1 SGDLS, CDR2 YYNGEE. CDR3: CASSKSSGSSYNEQFF. CDR3 nucleotide sequence: TGTGCCAGCAGCAAATCTAGCGGTAGCTCCTACAATGAGCAGTTCTTC. The full variable domain, with the rest looked up from reference TRBV9 and TRBJ2-1, is DSGVTQTPKHLITATGQRVTLRCSPRSGDLSVYWYQQSLDQGLQFLIQYYNGEERAKGNILERFSAQQFPDLHSELNLSSLELGDSALYFCASSKSSGSSYNEQFFGPGTRLTVL.

V usage is TRBV20-1 and J usage is TRBJ1-2; a possible D gene is TRBD1 (5 bases). V lost 4 bases and J lost 5, with 8 bases in between. CDR1 and CDR2 from the germline V gene are DFQATT and SNEGSKA (reference sequence). CDR3 size: 11 residues. CDR3 loop: CSATDRYGYTF. As DNA, the CDR3 is TGCAGTGCTACCGACAGATATGGCTACACCTTC.